This TCR beta chain was profiled in a study of cytomegalovirus exposure and HLA in healthy donors. Overall study findings and caveats: Many donors carried some public TCRs, although rarity characterized most TCR sequences. Listed as cytomegalovirus-associated were about 160 TCR beta chains.

A note on this clone: The antigen is unknown.

Germline CDR1 and CDR2: MNHEY and SVGAGI. The CDR3 contains 14 residues. Trimming removed 0 bases at V and 4 bases at J, with 7 bases between. The PCR was carried out with 60 Vbeta primers and 13 Jbeta primers. The table came from immunoSEQ multiplex PCR; TCRdb's copy has only in-frame clones and leaves some out. This table has approximately 160,000 clones, 75% appearing once. The chain uses TRBV6-5 and TRBJ2-1, with a tentative D call TRBD1 (6 bases). Sequenced sample: PBMCs. The TCR was taken from a man younger than 35 in good health and CMV-seronegative. The CDR3 sequence is CASSYSTGYNEQFF. CDR3 nucleotide sequence: TGTGCCAGCAGTTACTCAACAGGGTACAATGAGCAGTTCTTC.